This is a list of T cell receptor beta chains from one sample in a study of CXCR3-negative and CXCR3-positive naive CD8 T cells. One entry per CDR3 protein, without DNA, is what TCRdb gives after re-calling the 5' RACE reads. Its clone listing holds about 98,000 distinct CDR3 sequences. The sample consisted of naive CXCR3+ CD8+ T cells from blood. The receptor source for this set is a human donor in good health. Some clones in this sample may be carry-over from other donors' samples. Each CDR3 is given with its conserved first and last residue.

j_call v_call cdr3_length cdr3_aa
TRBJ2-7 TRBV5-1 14 CASSLTGDSYEQYF
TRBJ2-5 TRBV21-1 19 CASSKGGVGVWFNQETQYF
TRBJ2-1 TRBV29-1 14 CSVDGQGHYNEQFF
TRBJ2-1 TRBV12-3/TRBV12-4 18 CASSFELGASGGLGEQFF
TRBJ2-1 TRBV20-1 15 CSARGTSGFDNEQFF
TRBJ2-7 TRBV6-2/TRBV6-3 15 CASSYSWDRANEQYF
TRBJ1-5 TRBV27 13 CASSSNQGQPQHF
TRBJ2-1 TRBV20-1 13 CRHRGPSYNEQFF
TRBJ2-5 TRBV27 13 CASSLGGWETQYF
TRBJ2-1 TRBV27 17 CASSSYTSGGPYNEQFF
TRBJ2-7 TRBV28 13 CASSARILYEQYF
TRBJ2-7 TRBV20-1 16 CSAGVPGLAGVYEQYF
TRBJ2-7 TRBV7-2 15 CASSLGAGGPYEQYF
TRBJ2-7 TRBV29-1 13 CSVLPTESYEQYF
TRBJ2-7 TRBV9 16 CASSVAPGPTHYEQYF
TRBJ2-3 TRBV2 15 CASSEGLGNTDTQYF
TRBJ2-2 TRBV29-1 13 CSVEGRVTGELFF
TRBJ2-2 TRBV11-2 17 CASSYPRGQARGGELFF
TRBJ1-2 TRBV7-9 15 CASSLGAASNYGYTF
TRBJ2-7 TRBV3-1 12 CASSQVGLEQYF
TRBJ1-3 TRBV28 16 CASRSTRTGGADTIYF
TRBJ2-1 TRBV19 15 CASSIPQGMYNEQFF
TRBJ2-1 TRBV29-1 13 CSLTAQVNNEQFF
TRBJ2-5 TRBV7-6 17 CASSFLHGGLYQETQYF
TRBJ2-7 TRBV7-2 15 CASSSSGGAPYEQYF
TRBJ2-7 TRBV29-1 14 CSVQGAGGTYEQYF
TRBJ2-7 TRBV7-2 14 CASSHPTGPYEQYF
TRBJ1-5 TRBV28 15 CASSLRGQGNQPQHF
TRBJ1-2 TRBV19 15 CASSDDSLFGDGYTF
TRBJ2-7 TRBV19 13 CASSIAGINEQYF
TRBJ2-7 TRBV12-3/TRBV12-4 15 CASSLTPVSSYEQYF
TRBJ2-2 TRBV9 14 CASSGKEGTGELFF
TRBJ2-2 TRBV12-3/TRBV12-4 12 CASSLGAGELFF
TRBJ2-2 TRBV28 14 CASSLQNSRGELFF
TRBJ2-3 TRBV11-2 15 CASRFSGGATDTQYF
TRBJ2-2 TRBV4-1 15 CASSQGPRGGGELFF
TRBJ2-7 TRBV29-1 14 CSVEDSGNTYEQYF
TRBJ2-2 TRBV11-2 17 CASSLGGSGGNTGELFF